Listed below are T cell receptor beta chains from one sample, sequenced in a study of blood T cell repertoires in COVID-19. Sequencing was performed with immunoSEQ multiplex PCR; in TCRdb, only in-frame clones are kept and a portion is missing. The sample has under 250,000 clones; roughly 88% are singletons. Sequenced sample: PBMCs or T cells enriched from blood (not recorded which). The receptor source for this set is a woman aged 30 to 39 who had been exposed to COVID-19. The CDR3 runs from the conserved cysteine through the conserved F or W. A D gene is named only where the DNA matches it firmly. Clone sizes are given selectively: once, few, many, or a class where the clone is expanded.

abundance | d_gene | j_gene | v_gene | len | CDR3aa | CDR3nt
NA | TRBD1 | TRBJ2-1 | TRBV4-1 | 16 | CASSQEVRQGANEQFF | TGCGCCAGCAGCCAAGAGGTCAGGCAGGGGGCGAATGAGCAGTTCTTC
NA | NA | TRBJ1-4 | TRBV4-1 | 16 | CASSQDKGGTNEKLFF | TGCGCCAGCAGCCAAGATAAGGGAGGAACTAATGAAAAACTGTTTTTT
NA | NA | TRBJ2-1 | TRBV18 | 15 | CASSREEVSYNEQFF | TGTGCCAGCTCAAGGGAGGAGGTCTCCTACAATGAGCAGTTCTTC
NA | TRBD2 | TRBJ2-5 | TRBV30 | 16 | CAWSVHAGGGGETQYF | TGTGCCTGGAGTGTACACGCGGGAGGCGGGGGGGAGACCCAGTACTTC
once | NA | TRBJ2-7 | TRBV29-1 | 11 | CSVETNYEQYF | TGCAGCGTTGAAACTAACTATGAGCAGTACTTC
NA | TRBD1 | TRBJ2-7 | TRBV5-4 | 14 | CASSPRQGAEEQYF | TGTGCCAGCAGCCCTAGACAGGGGGCGGAAGAGCAGTACTTC
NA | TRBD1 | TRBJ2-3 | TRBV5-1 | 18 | CASRTGTGGLPSTDTQYF | TGCGCCAGCAGAACCGGGACAGGGGGCCTACCTAGCACAGATACGCAGTATTTT
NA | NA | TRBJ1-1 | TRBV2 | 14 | CASRRTNQNTEAFF | TGTGCCAGCCGGAGAACCAACCAGAACACTGAAGCTTTCTTT
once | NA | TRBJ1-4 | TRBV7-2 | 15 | CASSLVVGAPEKLFF | TGTGCCAGCAGCTTAGTGGTGGGGGCGCCTGAAAAACTGTTTTTT
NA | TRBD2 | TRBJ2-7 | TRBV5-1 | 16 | CASSFSGTSASYEQYF | TGCGCCAGCAGCTTCTCCGGGACTAGCGCAAGCTACGAGCAGTACTTC
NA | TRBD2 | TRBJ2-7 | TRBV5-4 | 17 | CASSLGLAGALGYEQYF | TGTGCCAGCAGCCTAGGACTAGCGGGGGCCCTTGGCTACGAGCAGTACTTC
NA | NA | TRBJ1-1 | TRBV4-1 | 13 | CASSQFVNTEAFF | TGCGCCAGCAGCCAATTCGTCAACACTGAAGCTTTCTTT
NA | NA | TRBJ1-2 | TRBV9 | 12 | CASSPPPGTPTF | TGTGCCAGCAGCCCGCCCCCGGGAACGCCCACCTTC
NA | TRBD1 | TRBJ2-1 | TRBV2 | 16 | CASSAQLGDRGNEQFF | TGTGCCAGCAGTGCTCAGTTAGGGGACAGGGGAAATGAGCAGTTCTTC
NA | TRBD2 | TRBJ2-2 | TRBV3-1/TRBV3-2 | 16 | CASSHRAGGSTGELFF | TGTGCCAGCAGCCACAGAGCGGGAGGTTCCACCGGGGAGCTGTTTTTT
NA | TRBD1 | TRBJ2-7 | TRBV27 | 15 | CASSFERGHGYEQYF | TGTGCCAGCAGTTTCGAGAGGGGGCATGGCTACGAGCAGTACTTC
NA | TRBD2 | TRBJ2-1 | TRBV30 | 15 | CAWSVLAGDYNEQFF | TGTGCCTGGAGTGTCCTAGCGGGAGACTACAATGAGCAGTTCTTC
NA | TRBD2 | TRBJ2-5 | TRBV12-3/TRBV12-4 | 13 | CASSIGTTETQYF | TGTGCCAGCAGTATCGGGACTACCGAGACCCAGTACTTC
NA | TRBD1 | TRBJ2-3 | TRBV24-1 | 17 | CATSDPMGTDTTDTQYF | TGTGCCACCAGTGATCCAATGGGGACAGACACCACAGATACGCAGTATTTT
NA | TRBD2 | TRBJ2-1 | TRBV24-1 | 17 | CATSDLPMTSGDNEQFF | TGTGCCACCAGTGATTTGCCGATGACTAGCGGGGACAATGAGCAGTTCTTC
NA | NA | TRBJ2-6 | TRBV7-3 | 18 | CASSLTGQVSSGANVLTF | TGTGCCAGCAGCTTAACCGGTCAGGTTTCTTCTGGGGCCAACGTCCTGACTTTC
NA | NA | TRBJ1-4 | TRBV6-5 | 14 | CASNRDTDNEKLFF | TGTGCCAGCAACAGGGACACCGATAATGAAAAACTGTTTTTT
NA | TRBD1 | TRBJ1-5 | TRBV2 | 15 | CASSGQGQTNQPQHF | TGTGCCAGCAGTGGACAGGGACAGACTAATCAGCCCCAGCATTTT
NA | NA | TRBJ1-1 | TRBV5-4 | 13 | CASQNGENTEAFF | TGTGCCAGCCAAAACGGGGAGAACACTGAAGCTTTCTTT
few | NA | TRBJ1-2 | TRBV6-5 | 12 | CASSFGGGGYTF | TGTGCCAGCAGTTTTGGAGGCGGCGGCTACACCTTC
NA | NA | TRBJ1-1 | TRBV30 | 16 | CAWSGIGQAMNTEAFF | TGTGCCTGGAGTGGAATTGGGCAGGCTATGAACACTGAAGCTTTCTTT
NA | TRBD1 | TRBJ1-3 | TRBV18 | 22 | CASSPLGTGALTPEFSGNTIYF | TGTGCCAGCTCACCACTGGGGACAGGCGCACTTACACCTGAGTTCTCTGGAAACACCATATATTTT
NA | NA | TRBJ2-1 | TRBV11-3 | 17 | CASSLGRGGSSYNEQFF | TGTGCCAGCAGCTTAGGACGGGGAGGTAGCTCCTACAATGAGCAGTTCTTC
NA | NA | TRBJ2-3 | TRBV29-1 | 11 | CSQRLADTQYF | TGCAGCCAACGACTCGCAGATACGCAGTATTTT
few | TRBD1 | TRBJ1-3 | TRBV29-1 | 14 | CSVSPGQAGNTIYF | TGCAGCGTTTCTCCGGGACAGGCAGGAAACACCATATATTTT
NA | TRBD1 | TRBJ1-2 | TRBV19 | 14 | CASSTPGQGLGYTF | TGTGCCAGTAGCACCCCAGGACAGGGTCTGGGCTACACCTTC
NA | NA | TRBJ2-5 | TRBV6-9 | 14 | CASSSRASRETQYF | TGTGCCAGCAGTTCCAGGGCTTCCCGGGAGACCCAGTACTTC
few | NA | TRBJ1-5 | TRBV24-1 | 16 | CATSDAQGSSNQPQHF | TGTGCCACCAGTGACGCTCAGGGAAGCAGCAATCAGCCCCAGCATTTT
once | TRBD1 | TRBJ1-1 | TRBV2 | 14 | CASREQGGGTEAFF | TGTGCCAGCAGGGAACAGGGGGGTGGCACTGAAGCTTTCTTT
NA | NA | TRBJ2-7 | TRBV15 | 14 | CATSRLSSSGEQYF | TGTGCCACCAGCAGACTATCCAGCTCGGGAGAGCAGTACTTC
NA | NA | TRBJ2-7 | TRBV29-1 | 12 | CSVDPGPGEQYF | TGCAGCGTCGACCCTGGTCCGGGCGAGCAGTACTTC
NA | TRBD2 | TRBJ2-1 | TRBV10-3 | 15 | CAILPSGRELNEQFF | TGTGCCATCCTTCCTAGCGGGAGGGAATTGAATGAGCAGTTCTTC
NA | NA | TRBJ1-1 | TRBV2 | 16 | CASSADGILMNTEAFF | TGTGCCAGCAGCGCGGACGGGATCTTAATGAACACTGAAGCTTTCTTT
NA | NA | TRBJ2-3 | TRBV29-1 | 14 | CSAKRPGIGDTQYF | TGCAGCGCCAAAAGGCCAGGGATTGGGGATACGCAGTATTTT
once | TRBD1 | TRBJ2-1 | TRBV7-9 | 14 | CASSPDRGLNEQFF | TGTGCCAGCAGCCCGGACAGGGGGCTCAATGAGCAGTTCTTC
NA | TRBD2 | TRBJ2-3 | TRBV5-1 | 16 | CASRAGTSGRADTQYF | TGCGCCAGCAGGGCGGGGACTAGCGGGAGGGCAGATACGCAGTATTTT
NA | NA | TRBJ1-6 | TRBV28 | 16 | CASSLTGAVGNSPLHF | TGTGCCAGCAGTTTGACAGGCGCCGTTGGGAATTCACCCCTCCACTTT
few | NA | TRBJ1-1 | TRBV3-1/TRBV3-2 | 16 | CASSQAMQGRRGEAFF | TGTGCCAGCAGCCAAGCTATGCAGGGAAGAAGGGGAGAAGCTTTCTTT
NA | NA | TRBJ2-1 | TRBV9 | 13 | CASSVAPSSEQFF | TGTGCCAGCAGCGTAGCCCCTAGCAGCGAGCAGTTCTTC
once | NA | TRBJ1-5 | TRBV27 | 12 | CASSGGNQPQHF | TGTGCCAGCAGCGGGGGAAATCAGCCCCAGCATTTT
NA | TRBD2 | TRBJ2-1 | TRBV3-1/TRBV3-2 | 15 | CASSPLRGSYNEQFF | TGTGCCAGCAGCCCGCTGCGGGGGTCCTACAATGAGCAGTTCTTC
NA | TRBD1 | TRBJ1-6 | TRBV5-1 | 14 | CASSLTGGNSPLHF | TGCGCCAGCAGCTTGACAGGGGGTAATTCACCCCTCCACTTT
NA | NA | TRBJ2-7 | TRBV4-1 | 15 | CASSPDLAGFPEQYF | TGCGCCAGCAGCCCCGACCTGGCGGGGTTTCCCGAGCAGTACTTC
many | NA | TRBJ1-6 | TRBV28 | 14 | CASRPTGWGSPLHF | TGTGCCAGCAGGCCAACAGGGTGGGGATCACCCCTCCACTTT
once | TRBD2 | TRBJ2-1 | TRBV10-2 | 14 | CASNGRATTSEQFF | TGCGCCAGCAACGGGAGGGCCACCACAAGTGAGCAGTTCTTC
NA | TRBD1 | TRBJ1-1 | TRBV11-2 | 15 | CASSLGQGGNSEAFF | TGTGCCAGCAGCCTGGGACAGGGTGGCAACAGTGAAGCTTTCTTT
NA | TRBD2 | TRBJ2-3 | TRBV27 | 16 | CASSLGTGGESDTQYF | TGTGCCAGCAGTTTAGGAACGGGAGGTGAATCAGATACGCAGTATTTT